This T cell receptor (beta chain) was captured by sequencing in a study of CD8+ T cells in alopecia areata. Reverse transcription of extracted RNA yielded cDNA, which provided the sequencing template. The method was immunoSEQ multiplex PCR; TCRdb's version includes in-frame clones alone and lacks a portion of them. The repertoire has around 110,000 clones, 80% to 85% of them found once; the top ten carry 20% to 25%. The CDR3 sequence is 15 residues long. V dropped 7 bases and J dropped 5; count of bases not matched to a gene: 9. Germline-derived CDR1 and CDR2 are SEHNR and FQNEAQ (reference sequence). Specified treatment: oral pan-JAK inhibitor, 5-10 mg twice daily.

This clonotype was obtained from a human donor with alopecia areata. This chain joins TRBV7-9 and TRBJ2-7; 12 bases agree with TRBD1. The source material was CD8+ T cells sorted from blood, sampled at week 24, from a patient treated with tofacitinib. CDR3 sequence reads: CASTRVGTGGHEQYF. The CDR3 DNA reads as TGTGCCAGCACCCGGGTGGGGACAGGGGGCCACGAGCAGTACTTC. The full variable domain, in which reference TRBV7-9 and TRBJ2-7 provide the parts outside the CDR3, is DTGVSQNPRHKITKRGQNVTFRCDPISEHNRLYWYRQTLGQGPEFLTYFQNEAQLEKSRLLSDRFSAERPKGSFSTLEIQRTEQGDSAMYLCASTRVGTGGHEQYFGPGTRLTVT.